This entry lists 32 T cell receptor beta chains sequenced from one sample in a study of T cell responses to AZD1222 COVID-19 vaccine. Profiling relied on immunoSEQ multiplex PCR, and the TCRdb table lists in-frame clones only, not all of them. The sample lists roughly 120,000 clones, 87% occurring once. This material consisted of peripheral blood, taken on day 0 of AZD1222 vaccination. The receptor set was obtained from an adult in good health.

The CDR3 nucleotides read TGTGCCAGCAGCTTAGGACGAGGGAATGAGCAGTTCTTC. Amino acids: CASSLGRGNEQFF. The chain combines TRBV11-3 with TRBJ2-1; D possibly corresponds to TRBD2 (5 bases). CDR3 size: 13 residues. The V end was cut by 1 base, the J end by 7 bases, with 8 bases between. Germline V CDR1 and CDR2: SGHNT, YENEEA. The entire variable domain, with the rest obtained from reference TRBV11-3 and TRBJ2-1, is as follows: EAGVVQSPRYKIIEKKQPVAFWCNPISGHNTLYWYLQNLGQGPELLIRYENEEAVDDSQLPKDRFSAERLKGVDSTLKIQPAELGDSAVYLCASSLGRGNEQFFGPGTRLTVL.

CDR3 region: CASRPQGTHEQYF. The CDR3 nucleotides read TGTGCCAGCAGGCCCCAGGGTACCCACGAGCAGTACTTC. The chain couples TRBV28 to TRBJ2-7, with a tentative D call TRBD1 (5 bases). The CDR3 length is 13 residues. Trimming shortened V by 6 bases and J by 5 bases, and 14 bases separated the two germline ends. Germline CDR1 reads MDHEN; CDR2 reads SYDVKM. The full variable domain, with the rest looked up from reference TRBV28 and TRBJ2-7, is DVKVTQSSRYLVKRTGEKVFLECVQDMDHENMFWYRQDPGLGLRLIYFSYDVKMKEKGDIPEGYSVSREKKERFSLILESASTNQTSMYLCASRPQGTHEQYFGPGTRLTVT.

J is TRBJ2-7 and V is TRBV6-5; TRBD1 agrees at 8 bases. Germline V CDR1 and CDR2: MNHEY, SVGAGI. Trimming took 7 bases from V and 7 from J; bases not matched to a gene: 9. The CDR3 runs 13 residues. CDR3 in amino acids: CASNRQGAREQYF. The CDR3 nucleotides read TGTGCCAGCAATAGGCAGGGGGCGAGGGAGCAGTACTTC.

V usage is TRBV6-6 and J usage is TRBJ1-2; D uncertain. The germline gives CDR1 MNHNY, CDR2 SVGAGI (reference sequence). Between the trimmed V and J ends, which lost 6 bases and 3 bases, there was a span of 11 bases. The CDR3 covers 13 residues. DNA for the CDR3: TGTGCCAGCAGCTATGAGGAGGACTATGGCTACACCTTC. It encodes CASSYEEDYGYTF.

This clone was counted once. The CDR3 DNA reads TGTGCCAGCAGTCCCCCAGGACTAGCGGCTGAGCAGTTCTTC. Its translation: CASSPPGLAAEQFF. V usage is TRBV28 and J usage is TRBJ2-1; 10 positions match TRBD2. Germline loops: CDR1 MDHEN, CDR2 SYDVKM. The length of the CDR3 is 14 residues. J gave up 9 bases and V 5 bases, and 7 bases lay outside the gene matches. Full variable domain (rest looked up from reference TRBV28 and TRBJ2-1): DVKVTQSSRYLVKRTGEKVFLECVQDMDHENMFWYRQDPGLGLRLIYFSYDVKMKEKGDIPEGYSVSREKKERFSLILESASTNQTSMYLCASSPPGLAAEQFFGPGTRLTVL.

The V gene is TRBV9, the J gene TRBJ2-7; 9 bases map to TRBD1. V lost 0 bases to trimming and J lost 5 bases; unmatched junction nucleotides: 3. Germline lookup yields CDR1 SGDLS and CDR2 YYNGEE. The CDR3 has 14 amino acids. In DNA, the CDR3 is TGTGCCAGCAGCGTAGGGACAGGGGCCGACGAGCAGTACTTC. This codes for CASSVGTGADEQYF.

The table lists this clone with a few counts. This chain joins TRBV29-1 and TRBJ2-5; 7 bases line up with TRBD1. Germline loops: CDR1 SQVTM, CDR2 ANQGSEA. V was pared by 6 bases and J by 2 bases, with 3 bases of the junction left unmatched. This CDR3 has 12 amino acids. The chain's CDR3 is CSVRQGQETQYF. CDR3 nucleotides: TGCAGCGTCAGACAGGGTCAAGAGACCCAGTACTTC.

This chain joins TRBV6-1 and TRBJ1-5; 9 bases agree with TRBD1. CDR3 length equals 16 residues. V shed 4 bases, J shed 1 base, and the junction held 5 bases outside the gene matches. Germline CDR1 and CDR2: MNHNS and SASEGT. The CDR3 DNA sequence: TGTGCCAGCAGTGTGAGACAGGGGGTAAGCAATCAGCCCCAGCATTTT. Translation gives CASSVRQGVSNQPQHF.

This chain connects TRBV7-8 to TRBJ1-1; 11 bases agree with TRBD1. The CDR3 spans 16 residues. J was trimmed by 1 base and V by 3 bases; bases with no gene match: 4. Germline V gene sequence: CDR1 SGHVS, CDR2 FQNEAQ. CDR3 sequence: CASSLDRGLGNTEAFF. DNA for the CDR3: TGTGCCAGCAGCTTGGACAGGGGGCTCGGGAACACTGAAGCTTTCTTT.

J is TRBJ1-3 and V is TRBV5-6, with 10 bases matching TRBD1. This CDR3 region has 19 residues. V was pared by 0 bases and J by 0 bases, with 9 bases of the junction left unmatched. CDR1 and CDR2 (germline): SGHDT, YYEEEE. The CDR3 nucleotides are TGTGCCAGCAGCTTGGAAGTCGACAGGGGGCATTTCTCTGGAAACACCATATATTTT. Protein sequence: CASSLEVDRGHFSGNTIYF.

The rearrangement uses TRBV19 and TRBJ1-1; D is uncertain. Germline-derived CDR1 and CDR2 are LNHDA and SQIVND (reference sequence). Trimming stripped 7 bases from V and 3 bases from J, with 9 bases between. The CDR3 contains 12 residues. The CDR3 loop is CASKLGDTEAFF. Written as DNA, the CDR3 is TGTGCCAGTAAGTTGGGCGACACTGAAGCTTTCTTT.

CDR3 nucleotide sequence: TGTGCCACCCTTCGAAGTGCCCTTATTGATGAGCAGTTCTTC. Protein product: CATLRSALIDEQFF. The V call is TRBV28, the J call TRBJ2-1; unclear D gene. Germline lookup yields CDR1 MDHEN and CDR2 SYDVKM. V gave up 10 bases and J gave up 8 bases, with 21 bases separating them. The CDR3 loop spans 14 amino acids.

In DNA, the CDR3 is TGTGCCAGCCGAACAGGGGATTCCAAACTCTATGGCTACACCTTC. This translates into CASRTGDSKLYGYTF. V and J are TRBV19 and TRBJ1-2; 7 bases are a match to TRBD1. The CDR3 is 15 residues long. V was pared by 9 bases and J by 4 bases, with 14 bases of the junction left unmatched. Per the germline V gene, CDR1 is LNHDA and CDR2 is SQIVND (reference sequence).

The chain is built from TRBV27 and TRBJ2-7, with 8 bases lining up with TRBD1. CDR3 length: 14 residues. From germline, CDR1 is MNHEY and CDR2 SMNVEV (reference sequence). J was trimmed by 2 bases and V by 4 bases; bases with no gene match: 4. The chain's CDR3 is CASSSRQGTYEQYF. The DNA for the CDR3 is TGTGCCAGCAGTTCACGACAGGGGACCTACGAGCAGTACTTC.

The J gene is TRBJ1-1, the V gene TRBV3-1 (or the pseudogene TRBV3-2), with unresolved D. Trimming removed 4 bases at V and 6 bases at J, with 12 bases between. Germline CDR1 reads LGHDT; CDR2 reads YNNKEL (reference sequence). The CDR3 runs 13 residues. The CDR3 DNA reads as TGTGCCAGCAGCCCCAGGTCGGGCGCTGAAGCTTTCTTT. Protein sequence: CASSPRSGAEAFF.

This clone turned up a few times. The CDR3 DNA reads TGTGCCAGTAGTATTTTTTTGAACACTGAAGCTTTCTTT. As protein: CASSIFLNTEAFF. This chain joins TRBV19 and TRBJ1-1, with no clear D. Deletions cut 3 bases from V and 0 bases from J, with 5 bases between. This CDR3 region has 13 residues. The germline gives CDR1 LNHDA, CDR2 SQIVND (reference sequence).

V gene TRBV16 combines with J gene TRBJ2-1; TRBD2 might be the D (6 bases). V was cut by 4 bases and J by 7 bases, with 14 bases left in between. The length of the CDR3 is 14 residues. The germline V gene encodes CDR1 KGHSY and CDR2 FQNENV. The CDR3 loop is CASSPPPRGNEQFF. The CDR3 coding sequence is TGTGCCAGCAGCCCCCCGCCGCGGGGAAATGAGCAGTTCTTC.

With respect to this clone: This CDR3 fails to terminate in the conserved phenylalanine or tryptophan, so it likely reflects a read error. The chain has TRBV3-1 (or the pseudogene TRBV3-2) and TRBJ1-2; no firm D call. CDR3 length: 14 residues. From germline, CDR1 is LGHDT and CDR2 YNNKEL (reference sequence). V lost 4 bases and J 3 bases, leaving 12 bases between the germline ends. The DNA of the CDR3 is TGTGCCAGCAGCCCTCGGGAGGGCCACTATGGCTACACCCTC. Its protein is CASSPREGHYGYTL.

The chain links TRBV21-1 to TRBJ2-2; the D call in the table, TRBD1, was not verified against the DNA. TRBV21-1 is tagged as a pseudogene. CDR3 length: 17 residues. CDR3 loop: CASGARNGTGNTGELFF. The CDR3 DNA reads TGTGCCAGCGGGGCGCGCAACGGGACAGGGAACACCGGGGAGCTGTTTTTT.

This chain uses TRBV24-1 with TRBJ1-2; D may be TRBD1 (5 bases). The CDR3 contains 14 residues. Germline V gene sequence: CDR1 KGHDR, CDR2 SFDVKD. V was pared by 3 bases and J by 7 bases, with 14 bases between. Here the CDR3 reads CATSDRDGKGGYTF. DNA of the CDR3: TGTGCCACCAGTGATCGGGACGGAAAAGGTGGCTACACCTTC.

The chain uses TRBV15 and TRBJ1-1; tentatively, D is TRBD1 (6 bases). CDR3 length: 15 amino acids. Germline CDR1 is LNHNV and CDR2 is YYDKDF (reference sequence). V lost 1 base to trimming and J lost 2 bases, with 11 bases between them. Written as DNA, the CDR3 is TGTGCCACCAGCAGAGGGCAGGGGATTAACACTGAAGCTTTCTTT. Translated, it gives CATSRGQGINTEAFF.

The genes are TRBV6-5 and TRBJ2-1; TRBD1 matches 11 bases. CDR3 length: 15 residues. The germline V gene has CDR1 MNHEY and CDR2 SVGAGI. J gave up 15 bases and V 5 bases, and 15 bases lay outside the gene matches. The CDR3 DNA follows: TGTGCCAGCAGTCCCCGGACAGGGGGCCCGGAGGAGGGGTTCTTC. This encodes CASSPRTGGPEEGFF.

V usage is TRBV6-6 and J usage is TRBJ1-2, with D uncertain. The V and J ends lost 0 bases and 7 bases respectively, with 9 bases between them. Germline CDR1 and CDR2: MNHNY and SVGAGI (reference sequence). This CDR3 is built from 13 residues. CDR3 protein: CASSYSGDRGYTF. The CDR3 region has the DNA TGTGCCAGCAGTTACTCAGGTGATCGTGGCTACACCTTC.

The CDR3 protein is CASRLLAGGPQETQYF. CDR3 nucleotides: TGTGCCAGCAGATTACTAGCGGGGGGGCCTCAAGAGACCCAGTACTTC. V usage is TRBV27 and J usage is TRBJ2-5; TRBD2 aligns across 13 bases. The germline CDR1 and CDR2 sequences are MNHEY and SMNVEV (reference sequence). This CDR3 region has 16 residues. The J segment lost 2 bases and the V segment lost 6 bases, leaving 6 bases of the junction unmatched.

Notes on this clone: The junction and the germline gene differ at one end; a read error may be behind it. At the DNA level, this CDR3 is encoded by other sequences in the same sample as well. The rearrangement links TRBV7-2 to TRBJ1-5; the D is unclear. CDR3 size: 16 residues. Germline V lookup: CDR1 SGHTA, CDR2 FQGNSA. CDR3 amino acids: CASSLGSRGDNQPQHF. Written as DNA, the CDR3 is TGTGCCAGCAGCTTAGGGAGCCGGGGTGACAATCAGCCTCAGCATTTT.

The rearrangement uses TRBV9 and TRBJ1-3, with unresolved D. V was pared by 7 bases and J by 0 bases, with 11 bases between. The CDR3 loop spans 14 amino acids. The germline CDR1 and CDR2 sequences are SGDLS and YYNGEE. The CDR3 loop is CASGSHLSGNTIYF. CDR3 nucleotide sequence: TGTGCCAGCGGATCACATCTCTCTGGAAACACCATATATTTT.

The chain is built from TRBV9 and TRBJ1-2; 11 positions match TRBD1. V lost 3 bases, J lost 11 bases, and 15 bases stayed unmatched. Germline assignment: CDR1 SGDLS and CDR2 YYNGEE. This CDR3 comprises 16 residues. This chain's CDR3 is CASSDVPGPDRGRYTF. DNA for the CDR3: TGTGCCAGCAGCGACGTCCCCGGCCCGGACAGGGGGCGATACACCTTC.

The chain links TRBV7-9 to TRBJ1-1, with D unclear. The germline V gene encodes CDR1 SEHNR and CDR2 FQNEAQ (reference sequence). This CDR3 region has 13 residues. Trimming stripped 5 bases from V and 0 bases from J, with 7 bases between. CDR3 in amino acids: CASSVQLNTEAFF. CDR3 sequence (DNA): TGTGCCAGCAGCGTACAGTTGAACACTGAAGCTTTCTTT.

This clone was seen more than once but under ten times. The J gene is TRBJ2-2, the V gene TRBV27; D gene uncertain. The CDR3 contains 14 residues. Trimming shortened V by 5 bases and J by 3 bases, and 10 bases separated the two germline ends. Germline V gives CDR1 MNHEY, CDR2 SMNVEV (reference sequence). In nucleotides, the CDR3 is TGTGCCAGCAGTATGGGCAGATACACCGGGGAGCTGTTTTTT. Translating it yields CASSMGRYTGELFF.

This chain joins TRBV24-1 and TRBJ1-5; possibly TRBD1 for D (6 bases). The germline V gene encodes CDR1 KGHDR and CDR2 SFDVKD. This CDR3 comprises 13 residues. Trimming took off 9 bases at V and 7 bases at J, with 15 bases between the two ends. The CDR3 DNA reads TGTGCCACCCGTGGGGGCAGGGAACAGCCCCAGCATTTT. Its protein is CATRGGREQPQHF.

V usage is TRBV2 and J usage is TRBJ1-4; D is undetermined. In germline, CDR1 is SNHLY, CDR2 FYNNEI. The CDR3 extends over 16 amino acids. V gave up 1 base and J gave up 3 bases, with 12 bases separating them. The CDR3 DNA reads as TGTGCCAGCAGTGAAGGGTCCCTCAGAGCTAATGAAAAACTGTTTTTT. It encodes CASSEGSLRANEKLFF. Based on the CDR3 plus reference TRBV2 and TRBJ1-4, the full variable domain is EPEVTQTPSHQVTQMGQEVILRCVPISNHLYFYWYRQILGQKVEFLVSFYNNEISEKSEIFDDQFSVERPDGSNFTLKIRSTKLEDSAMYFCASSEGSLRANEKLFFGSGTQLSVL.

This clone was counted once. The chain joins TRBV6-5 to TRBJ2-1, with TRBD2 identical over 11 bases. Germline assignment: CDR1 MNHEY and CDR2 SVGAGI. This CDR3 region has 15 residues. The V and J ends lost 7 bases and 6 bases, in that order; junction bases with no gene match: 8. The CDR3 loop is CASILTSGTFNEQFF. The DNA of the CDR3 is TGTGCCAGCATCTTGACTAGCGGGACATTCAATGAGCAGTTCTTC.